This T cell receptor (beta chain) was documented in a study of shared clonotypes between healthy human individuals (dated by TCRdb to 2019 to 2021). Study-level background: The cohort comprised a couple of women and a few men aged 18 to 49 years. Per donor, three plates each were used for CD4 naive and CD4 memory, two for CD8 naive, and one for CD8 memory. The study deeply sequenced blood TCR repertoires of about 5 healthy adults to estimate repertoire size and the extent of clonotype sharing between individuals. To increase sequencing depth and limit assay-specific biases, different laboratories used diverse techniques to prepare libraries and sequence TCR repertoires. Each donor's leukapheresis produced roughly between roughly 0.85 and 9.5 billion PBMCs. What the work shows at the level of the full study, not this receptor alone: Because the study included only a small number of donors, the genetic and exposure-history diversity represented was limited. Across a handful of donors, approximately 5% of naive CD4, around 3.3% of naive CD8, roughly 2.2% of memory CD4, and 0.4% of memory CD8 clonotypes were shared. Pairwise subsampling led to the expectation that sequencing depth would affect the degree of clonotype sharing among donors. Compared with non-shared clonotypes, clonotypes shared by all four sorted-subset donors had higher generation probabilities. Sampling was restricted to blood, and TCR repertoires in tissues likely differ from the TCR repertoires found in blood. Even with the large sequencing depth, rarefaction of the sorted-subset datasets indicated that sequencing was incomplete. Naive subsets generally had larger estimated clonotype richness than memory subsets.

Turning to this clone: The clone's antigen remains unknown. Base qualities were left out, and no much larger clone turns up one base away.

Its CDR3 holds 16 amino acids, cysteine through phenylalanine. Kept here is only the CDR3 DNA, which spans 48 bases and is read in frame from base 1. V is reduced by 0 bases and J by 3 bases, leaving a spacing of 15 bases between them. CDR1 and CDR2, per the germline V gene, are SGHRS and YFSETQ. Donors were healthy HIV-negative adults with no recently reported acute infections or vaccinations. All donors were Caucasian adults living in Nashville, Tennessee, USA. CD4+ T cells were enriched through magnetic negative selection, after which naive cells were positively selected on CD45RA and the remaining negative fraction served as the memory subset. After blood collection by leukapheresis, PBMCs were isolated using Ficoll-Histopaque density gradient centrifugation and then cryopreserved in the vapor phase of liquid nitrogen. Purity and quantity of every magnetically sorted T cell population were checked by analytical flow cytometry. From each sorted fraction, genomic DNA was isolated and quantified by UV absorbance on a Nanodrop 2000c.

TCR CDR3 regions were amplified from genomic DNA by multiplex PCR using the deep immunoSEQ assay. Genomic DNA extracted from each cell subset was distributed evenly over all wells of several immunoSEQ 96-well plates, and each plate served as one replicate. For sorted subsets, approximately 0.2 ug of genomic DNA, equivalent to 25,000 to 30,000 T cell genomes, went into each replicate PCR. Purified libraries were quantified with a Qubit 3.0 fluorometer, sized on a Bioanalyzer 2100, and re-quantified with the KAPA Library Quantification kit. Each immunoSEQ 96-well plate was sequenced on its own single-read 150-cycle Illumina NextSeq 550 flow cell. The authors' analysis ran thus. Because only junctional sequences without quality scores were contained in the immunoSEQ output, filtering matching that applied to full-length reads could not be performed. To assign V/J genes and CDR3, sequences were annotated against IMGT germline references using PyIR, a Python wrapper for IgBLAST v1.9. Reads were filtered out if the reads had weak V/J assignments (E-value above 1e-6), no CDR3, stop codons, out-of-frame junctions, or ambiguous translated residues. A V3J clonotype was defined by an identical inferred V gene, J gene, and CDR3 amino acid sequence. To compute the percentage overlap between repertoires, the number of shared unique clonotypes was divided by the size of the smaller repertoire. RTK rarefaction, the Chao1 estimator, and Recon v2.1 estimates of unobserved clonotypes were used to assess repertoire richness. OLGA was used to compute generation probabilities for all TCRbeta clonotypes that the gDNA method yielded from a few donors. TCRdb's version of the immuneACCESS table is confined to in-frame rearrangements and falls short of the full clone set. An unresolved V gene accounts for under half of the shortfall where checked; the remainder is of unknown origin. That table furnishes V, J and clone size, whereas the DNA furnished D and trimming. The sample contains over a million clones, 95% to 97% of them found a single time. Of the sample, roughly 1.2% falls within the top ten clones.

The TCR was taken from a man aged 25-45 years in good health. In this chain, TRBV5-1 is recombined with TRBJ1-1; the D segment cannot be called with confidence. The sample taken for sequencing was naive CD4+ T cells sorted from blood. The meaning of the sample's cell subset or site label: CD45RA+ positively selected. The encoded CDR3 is CASSLENPGAYTEAFF. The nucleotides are TGCGCCAGCAGCTTGGAGAACCCGGGTGCTTACACTGAAGCTTTCTTT.